These 30 T cell receptor beta chains came from one sample sequenced in a study of blood T cells in healthy people across ages. A sample-barcoded 5' primer and a J-beta primer mix were used in a second PCR of about 7 to 12 cycles. TCRdb reprocessed the 5' RACE reads with MiXCR, giving one entry per CDR3 protein. Of over 1,200,000 distinct CDR3 sequences in the sample, 59% are singletons; the top ten hold about 6.3%. The sample comprised blood. The source of these receptors is a young man in good health.

The chain links TRBV6-5 to TRBJ2-5, with 8 bases identical to TRBD2. The DNA matches TRBJ2-7 better at its end, which makes the J call doubtful. The CDR3 is 15 amino acids. CDR1 and CDR2 from the germline V gene are MNHEY and SVGAGI. The CDR3, as DNA: TGTGCCAGCATTCCCGTAGCGGGAACACCCTACGAGCAGTACTTC. Translation: CASIPVAGTPYEQYF.

This clonotype was seen a handful of times. The CDR3 region is CASSVTSGVGETQYF. The CDR3 coding sequence is TGTGCCAGCAGCGTGACTAGCGGGGTGGGTGAGACCCAGTACTTC. The chain carries TRBV7-2 and TRBJ2-5, with 11 bases aligning to TRBD2. The germline V gene encodes CDR1 SGHTA and CDR2 FQGNSA. Germline trimming cut 5 bases from V and 5 bases from J; bases unmatched to any gene: 7. The CDR3 totals 15 residues.

The rearrangement links TRBV25-1 to TRBJ1-4, with a tentative D call TRBD1 (6 bases). This CDR3 has 14 residues. Deletions cut 3 bases from V and 10 bases from J, with 15 bases between. Germline values: CDR1 MGHDK, CDR2 SYGVNS. The CDR3 is CASSESYRDGKLFF. The CDR3 DNA reads as TGTGCCAGCAGTGAGTCCTACAGGGACGGAAAACTGTTTTTT.

The chain employs TRBV7-2 and TRBJ1-5, with D possibly TRBD1 on 5 matching bases. The CDR3 extends over 15 amino acids. V lost 1 base, J lost 1 base, and 8 bases lay in between. Germline V gene lookup returns CDR1 SGHTA and CDR2 FQGNSA. The CDR3 loop is CASSLVQASNQPQHF. CDR3 sequence (DNA): TGTGCCAGCAGCTTAGTACAGGCAAGCAATCAGCCCCAGCATTTT. Combining the CDR3 with reference TRBV7-2 and TRBJ1-5 gives the whole variable domain GAGVSQSPSNKVTEKGKDVELRCDPISGHTALYWYRQSLGQGLEFLIYFQGNSAPDKSGLPSDRFSAERTGGSVSTLTIQRTQQEDSAVYLCASSLVQASNQPQHFGDGTRLSIL.

The genes are TRBV7-2 and TRBJ2-7; D is uncertain. Trimming cost V 5 bases and J 2 bases, with 13 bases left between them. The germline gives CDR1 SGHTA, CDR2 FQGNSA. This CDR3 spans 14 amino acids. The CDR3 sequence is CASSPAGSTYEQYF. CDR3 sequence (DNA): TGTGCCAGCAGCCCAGCCGGGTCCACCTACGAGCAGTACTTC.

This chain uses TRBV7-2 with TRBJ1-2; tentatively, D is TRBD1 (5 bases). Germline-derived CDR1 and CDR2 are SGHTA and FQGNSA. The CDR3 totals 14 residues. Trimming pared 6 bases from V and 4 bases from J, leaving 15 bases between. The CDR3 sequence is CASSHPGGFYGYTF. The CDR3 bases are TGTGCCAGCAGTCACCCCGGGGGGTTCTATGGCTACACCTTC.

The J gene is TRBJ2-4, the V gene TRBV3-1, with D perhaps assigned TRBD1 or TRBD2 (6 bases each). Germline assignment: CDR1 LGHDT and CDR2 YNNKEL (reference sequence). The CDR3 is made up of 16 amino acids. Trimming took 1 base from V and 3 from J, leaving 13 bases between them. CDR3 DNA sequence: TGTGCCAGCAGCCAAGCCTGGGGGGCTGGCAAAAACATTCAGTACTTC. It is translated as CASSQAWGAGKNIQYF.

The sample holds a few counts of this clonotype. The chain carries TRBV7-2 and TRBJ2-1, with 8 bases matching TRBD2. This CDR3 spans 15 amino acids. Losses at the gene ends were 5 bases for V and 6 bases for J; bases not matched to a gene: 9. The V gene's germline CDR1 is SGHTA and CDR2 FQGNSA. As DNA, the CDR3 is TGTGCCAGCAGCCTATCCAGCGGGAGTAGCAATGAGCAGTTCTTC. It encodes CASSLSSGSSNEQFF.

The V and J genes are TRBV13 and TRBJ2-5; maybe TRBD2 (6 bases). V was cut by 3 bases and J by 11 bases, with 19 bases left in between. The CDR3 has 14 residues. Germline V gene lookup returns CDR1 PRHDT and CDR2 FYEKMQ (reference sequence). The CDR3 loop reads CASSFAGNYNEQYF. The DNA of the CDR3 is TGTGCCAGCAGCTTTGCGGGGAATTACAATGAGCAGTACTTC. The full variable domain, with the rest looked up from reference TRBV13 and TRBJ2-5, is AAGVIQSPRHLIKEKRETATLKCYPIPRHDTVYWYQQGPGQDPQFLISFYEKMQSDKGSIPDRFSAQQFSDYHSELNMSSLELGDSALYFCASSFAGNYNEQYFGPGTRLLVL.

This sequence joins TRBV18 and TRBJ1-2, with 8 bases that match TRBD1. Germline CDR1 is KGHSH and CDR2 is LQKENI. V was clipped by 6 bases and J by 1 base; unmatched bases: 7. This CDR3 is 15 amino acids long. DNA of the CDR3: TGTGCCAGCTCCCCTAACAGGGGGAGTAACTATGGCTACACCTTC. Amino acid sequence: CASSPNRGSNYGYTF.

The chain recombines TRBV5-5 with TRBJ2-1, with 7 nucleotides matching TRBD1. V lost 4 bases to trimming and J lost 2 bases; unmatched junction nucleotides: 3. Germline CDR1 and CDR2: SGHKS and YYEKEE (reference sequence). The length of the CDR3 is 14 residues. This CDR3 reads CASSPTGAYNEQFF. The DNA of the CDR3 is TGTGCCAGCAGCCCTACAGGGGCCTACAATGAGCAGTTCTTC.

This clonotype was seen only a few times. The rearrangement links TRBV4-2 to TRBJ2-3; TRBD2 aligns across 13 bases. After removal of 2 bases from V and 5 bases from J, the junction contained 4 bases not matched to a gene. The CDR3 covers 16 residues. CDR1 is LGHNA and CDR2 is YNFKEQ in the germline V gene. CDR3 amino acids: CASSQRLAGGRDTQYF. Here the CDR3 DNA reads TGTGCCAGCAGCCAACGACTAGCGGGAGGTCGAGATACGCAGTATTTT.

The chain links TRBV25-1 to TRBJ2-5; a weak D match, TRBD1 (6 bases). The end of the DNA fits TRBJ2-7 better, so the J call may be wrong. The V gene's germline CDR1 is MGHDK and CDR2 SYGVNS. The CDR3 sequence is 14 residues long. CDR3 sequence: CASSEQGRPYEQYF. DNA for the CDR3: TGTGCCAGCAGTGAACAGGGGCGCCCCTACGAGCAGTACTTC.

The chain is built from TRBV12-3 or TRBV12-4 and TRBJ2-3; 7 nucleotides align to TRBD1. The V segment lost 10 bases and the J segment 3 bases; nucleotides outside the gene matches: 4. CDR3 length equals 12 residues. CDR3 DNA: TGTGCCATCGACAGGGAGACAGATACGCAGTATTTT. It translates to CAIDRETDTQYF.

V gene TRBV4-1 combines with J gene TRBJ2-5, with D unclear. This CDR3 region has 12 residues. CDR1 and CDR2 (germline): MGHRA, YSYEKL. V gave up 0 bases and J gave up 5 bases, with 4 bases separating them. CDR3 sequence: CASSQDFETQYF. In DNA form, the CDR3 reads TGCGCCAGCAGCCAAGATTTCGAGACCCAGTACTTC.

The V gene is TRBV7-9, the J gene TRBJ2-5, with 7 bases identical to TRBD2. CDR1 and CDR2 (germline): SEHNR, FQNEAQ (reference sequence). This CDR3 contains 16 residues. Trimming removed 6 bases from V and 0 bases from J; junction bases left unmatched: 10. CDR3 sequence: CASSSSAGENQETQYF. CDR3 in DNA: TGTGCCAGCAGTTCCTCGGCGGGGGAGAACCAAGAGACCCAGTACTTC.

The chain joins TRBV6-2 or TRBV6-3 to TRBJ2-3, with 7 bases lining up with TRBD1. V was pared by 8 bases and J by 1 base, with 6 bases of the junction left unmatched. The CDR3 totals 14 residues. The V gene's germline CDR1 is MNHEY and CDR2 SVGEGT. CDR3 DNA: TGTGCCAGCCTTACTACAGGGGGCACAGATACGCAGTATTTT. Protein: CASLTTGGTDTQYF.

The CDR3 DNA sequence: TGTGCCAGCAGTTATACGGTGTCCCAAGAGACCCAGTACTTC. This translates into CASSYTVSQETQYF. The chain has TRBV6-5 and TRBJ2-5; D gene ambiguous. The V gene's germline CDR1 is MNHEY and CDR2 SVGAGI. This CDR3 has 14 amino acids. The germline V and J ends were trimmed by 3 bases and 1 base, with 9 bases remaining between them.

In regard to this clonotype: The junction departs from germline at one end; a sequencing error may be responsible. The chain links TRBV9 to TRBJ2-1; D is unresolved. Germline V CDR1 and CDR2: SGDLS, YYNGEE. The CDR3 totals 11 residues. DNA for the CDR3: TGTGCCGGCAGCGTAGGCAATGAGCAGTTCTTC. Encoded protein: CAGSVGNEQFF.

The V and J genes are TRBV27 and TRBJ2-5, with D perhaps TRBD1 (6 bases). Germline-derived CDR1 and CDR2 are MNHEY and SMNVEV (reference sequence). The CDR3 length is 14 residues. Trimming removed 5 bases at V and 10 bases at J, with 20 bases between. The CDR3: CASSPGQRDQIQYF. CDR3 DNA: TGTGCCAGCAGTCCCGGACAGCGAGACCAGATCCAGTACTTC.

V and J are TRBV11-2 and TRBJ2-3; the match to TRBD1 covers 8 bases. V lost 6 bases, J lost 14 bases, and 7 bases stayed unmatched. Germline-derived CDR1 and CDR2 are SGHAT and FQNNGV. The CDR3 runs to 11 residues. The CDR3 DNA reads TGTGCCAGCAGACGGACAGGGAAATGGTATTTT. Protein: CASRRTGKWYF.

The chain uses TRBV6-6 and TRBJ2-1; D may be TRBD2 (6 bases). This CDR3 contains 17 residues. V lost 2 bases to trimming and J lost 3 bases, with 17 bases between them. Germline-derived CDR1 and CDR2 are MNHNY and SVGAGI (reference sequence). The CDR3 DNA reads as TGTGCCAGCAGTTACCGGGGGAGTGGGAGCCTCTACAATGAGCAGTTCTTC. It is translated as CASSYRGSGSLYNEQFF.

The genes are TRBV7-9 and TRBJ2-3, with D possibly matching TRBD2 (5 bases). The CDR3 spans 15 residues. In germline, CDR1 is SEHNR, CDR2 FQNEAQ (reference sequence). V lost 4 bases and J lost 2, with 13 bases in between. The CDR3 loop is CASSSWLADTDTQYF. The CDR3 DNA reads TGTGCCAGCAGCTCCTGGCTAGCCGACACAGATACGCAGTATTTT.

This clonotype occurred a few times. The chain has TRBV6-6 and TRBJ1-2; 8 nucleotides match TRBD1. Germline V CDR1 and CDR2: MNHNY, SVGAGI (reference sequence). CDR3 length equals 15 residues. The trim removed 2 bases at V and 3 bases at J, leaving 5 bases unmatched. Here the CDR3 reads CASSYLPGGYYGYTF. CDR3 coding DNA: TGTGCCAGCAGTTACCTACCAGGGGGCTACTATGGCTACACCTTC.

In regard to this clonotype: A read error may produce the germline difference seen at one junction end. The J gene is TRBJ2-3, the V gene TRBV4-2; 7 positions match TRBD1. CDR1 is LGHNA and CDR2 is YNFKEQ in the germline V gene. This CDR3 has 16 amino acids. The CDR3 here is CASSQEGAWGTDTQYF. CDR3 in DNA: TGTGCTAGCAGCCAAGAGGGGGCCTGGGGCACAGATACGCAGTATTTT.

The chain couples TRBV12-3 or TRBV12-4 to TRBJ1-4; D might be TRBD1 (5 bases). This CDR3 contains 16 residues. The V end was cut by 5 bases, the J end by 5 bases, with 18 bases between. CDR3: CASSQTKGERNEKLFF. In DNA, the CDR3 is TGTGCCAGCAGTCAAACAAAAGGGGAAAGGAATGAAAAACTGTTTTTT.

The count of this clonotype is one. The rearrangement joins TRBV20-1 to TRBJ1-2; 8 bases line up with TRBD1. Trimming removed 6 bases from V and 3 bases from J; junction bases left unmatched: 9. The germline V gene encodes CDR1 DFQATT and CDR2 SNEGSKA (reference sequence). CDR3 size: 14 residues. CDR3 nucleotides: TGCAGTGCAACCCGACAGGGGATCGACTATGGCTACACCTTC. This encodes CSATRQGIDYGYTF.

The CDR3 region is CASSASRDRDSPLHF. As DNA, the CDR3 is TGTGCCAGCAGCGCGTCCCGGGACAGAGATTCACCCCTCCACTTT. V gene TRBV2 combines with J gene TRBJ1-6; 7 bases agree with TRBD1. The ends lost 6 bases at V and 8 bases at J; junction bases unmatched: 10. This CDR3 spans 15 amino acids. Germline values: CDR1 SNHLY, CDR2 FYNNEI. Filled out from reference TRBV2 and TRBJ1-6, the complete variable domain reads EPEVTQTPSHQVTQMGQEVILRCVPISNHLYFYWYRQILGQKVEFLVSFYNNEISEKSEIFDDQFSVERPDGSNFTLKIRSTKLEDSAMYFCASSASRDRDSPLHFGNGTRLTVT.

The chain has TRBV4-2 and TRBJ2-6; TRBD2 is a possible D gene (5 bases). The germline CDR1 and CDR2 sequences are LGHNA and YNFKEQ. V gave up 4 bases and J gave up 0 bases, with 16 bases separating them. The CDR3 is 18 residues long. The CDR3 sequence is CASSLRTAKSSGANVLTF. CDR3 nucleotide sequence: TGTGCCAGCAGCCTTAGGACTGCGAAGAGCTCTGGGGCCAACGTCCTGACTTTC.

The chain carries TRBV7-8 and TRBJ2-7, with 7 bases identical to TRBD2. V lost 4 bases and J lost 3; bases outside the gene matches: 12. The CDR3 extends over 16 amino acids. Germline assignment: CDR1 SGHVS and CDR2 FQNEAQ. DNA of the CDR3: TGTGCCAGCAGCTCTATGGCTCTAGCGGAGTACTACGAGCAGTACTTC. Its protein product is CASSSMALAEYYEQYF.